This TCR beta chain was sequenced for a study of identical twins. Per the germline V gene, CDR1 is SEHNR and CDR2 is FQNEAQ (reference sequence). CDR3 length: 15 residues. Trimming took 0 bases from V and 3 from J, leaving 11 bases between them. Whole-study results and caveats: Model-predicted out-of-frame TCR alpha sharing fell below observed values in monozygotic twins. Twins showed weaker excess sharing in their beta out-of-frame sequences. The authors drew conclusions from cross-sectional statistical analysis rather than following the same donors. Insertions were fewer in abundant cord blood beta clonotypes, whereas memory repertoires showed none of this pattern.

TCRdb fed the 5' RACE reads into MiXCR, producing one record per CDR3 protein. This table has 1.5 million to 2 million distinct CDR3 sequences, 25% to 35% appearing once. With respect to this clonotype: Its antigen is not known.

The receptor was isolated from a newborn girl in good health. The sample taken for sequencing was cord blood. The chain combines TRBV7-9 with TRBJ1-2; D is ambiguous. The DNA for the CDR3 is TGTGCCAGCAGCTTAGCCACGGGTCAGCACTATGGCTACACCTTC. Translating it yields CASSLATGQHYGYTF.